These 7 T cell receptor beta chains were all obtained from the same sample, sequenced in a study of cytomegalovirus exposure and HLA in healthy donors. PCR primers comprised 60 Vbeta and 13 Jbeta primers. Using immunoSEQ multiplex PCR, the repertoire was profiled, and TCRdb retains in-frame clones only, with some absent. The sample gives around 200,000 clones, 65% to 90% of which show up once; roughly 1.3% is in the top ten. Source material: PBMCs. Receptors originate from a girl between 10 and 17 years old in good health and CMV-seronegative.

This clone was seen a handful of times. The CDR3 region has the DNA TGTGCCAGCAGTTACGGTAGCGGGACCTACGAGCAGTACTTC. It specifies CASSYGSGTYEQYF. The chain is built from TRBV6-6 and TRBJ2-7, with TRBD2 matching 8 bases. Germline-derived CDR1 and CDR2 are MNHNY and SVGAGI (reference sequence). V lost 2 bases and J lost 2; bases outside the gene matches: 2. This CDR3 comprises 14 residues.

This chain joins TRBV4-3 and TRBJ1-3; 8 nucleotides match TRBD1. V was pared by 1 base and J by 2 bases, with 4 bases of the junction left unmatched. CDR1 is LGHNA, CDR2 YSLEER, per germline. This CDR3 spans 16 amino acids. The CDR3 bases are TGCGCCAGCAGCCAAGGAACAGGGGGAACTGGAAACACCATATATTTT. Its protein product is CASSQGTGGTGNTIYF.

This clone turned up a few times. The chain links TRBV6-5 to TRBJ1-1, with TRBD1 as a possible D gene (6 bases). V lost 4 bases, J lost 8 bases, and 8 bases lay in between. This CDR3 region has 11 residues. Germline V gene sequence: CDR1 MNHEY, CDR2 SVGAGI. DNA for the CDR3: TGTGCCAGCAGTTCAACAGGGGAAGCTTTCTTT. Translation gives CASSSTGEAFF.

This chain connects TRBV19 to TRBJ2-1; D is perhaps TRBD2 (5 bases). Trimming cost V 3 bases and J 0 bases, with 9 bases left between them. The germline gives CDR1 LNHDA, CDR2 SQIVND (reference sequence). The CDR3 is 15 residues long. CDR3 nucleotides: TGTGCCAGTAGTATCAGCGGCCACTCCTACAATGAGCAGTTCTTC. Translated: CASSISGHSYNEQFF.

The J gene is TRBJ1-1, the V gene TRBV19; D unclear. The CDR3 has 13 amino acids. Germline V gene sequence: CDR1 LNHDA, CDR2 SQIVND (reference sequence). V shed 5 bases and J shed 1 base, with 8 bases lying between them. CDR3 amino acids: CASSEQPNTEAFF. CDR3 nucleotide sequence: TGTGCCAGTAGTGAACAGCCGAACACTGAAGCTTTCTTT. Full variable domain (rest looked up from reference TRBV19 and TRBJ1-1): DGGITQSPKYLFRKEGQNVTLSCEQNLNHDAMYWYRQDPGQGLRLIYYSQIVNDFQKGDIAEGYSVSREKKESFPLTVTSAQKNPTAFYLCASSEQPNTEAFFGQGTRLTVV.

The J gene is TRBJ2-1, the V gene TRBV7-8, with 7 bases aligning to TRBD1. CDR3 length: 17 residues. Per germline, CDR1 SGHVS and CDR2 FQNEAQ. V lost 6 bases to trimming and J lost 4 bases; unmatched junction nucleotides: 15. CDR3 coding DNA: TGTGCCAGCAGTCGCGGTCTAGGGGGCCTAATTTACAATGAGCAGTTCTTC. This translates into CASSRGLGGLIYNEQFF.

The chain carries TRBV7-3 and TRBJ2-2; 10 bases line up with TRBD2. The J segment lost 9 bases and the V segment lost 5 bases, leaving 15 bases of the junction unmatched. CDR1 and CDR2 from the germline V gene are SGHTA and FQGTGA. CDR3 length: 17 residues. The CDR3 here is CASSQQGGSGRTRELFF. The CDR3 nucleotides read TGTGCCAGCAGCCAACAGGGTGGTAGCGGGAGGACCAGGGAGCTGTTTTTT.